This T cell receptor beta chain originates from a study of CD4+ T cells in melanoma. Overall study findings and caveats: CD8+ T cell, macrophage and B cell function reportedly correlated with neoantigen-specific CD4+ T cells. Diverse differentiation states were reported for melanoma neoantigen-specific CD4+ T cells.

Clones were read by immunoSEQ multiplex PCR, and TCRdb kept only the in-frame ones, dropping some. The sample yields roughly 110,000 clones, 80% to 95% seen once. For this clone: Its antigen is as yet unknown.

The source of this sequence is a human donor with melanoma. The sequencing sample was made of peripheral blood.

The CDR3, as DNA: TGCGCCAGCAGCTTGACAGGGCCTAGTGAAGCTTTCTTT. Encoded protein: CASSLTGPSEAFF. The J gene is TRBJ1-1, the V gene TRBV5-1; D possibly corresponds to TRBD1 (6 bases). The length of the CDR3 is 13 residues. CDR1 is SGHRS, CDR2 YFSETQ, per germline. V lost 1 base, J lost 7 bases, and 11 bases lay in between.